Reported below is one TCR beta chain. What it binds is unknown. The sample comes from a study of blood T cells in healthy people across ages. Germline values: CDR1 DFQATT, CDR2 SNEGSKA (reference sequence). The V segment lost 2 bases and the J segment 6 bases; nucleotides outside the gene matches: 10. The CDR3 has 15 amino acids. General study findings and limits: It was not known whether donors were CMV positive (a possible confounder of expanded clonotype changes).

Primers used in a second PCR of about 7 to 12 cycles were a sample-barcoded 5' primer and a J-beta primer mix. Every sample returned 2.5 million or more CDR3-containing paired-end reads. TCRdb processed the 5' RACE reads anew with MiXCR; each CDR3 protein has one entry. The repertoire holds some 880,000 distinct CDR3 sequences, with 35% to 40% as singletons. This chain connects TRBV20-1 to TRBJ2-5; 9 bases fit TRBD1. This sequence originates from a man between 18 and 29 years old in good health. The specimen was blood. In DNA, the CDR3 is TGCAGTGCTAGACCCGGGACAGGGAAGTGGAAGACCCAGTACTTC. Protein product: CSARPGTGKWKTQYF.